One sample yielded the 16 T cell receptor beta chains listed below, sequenced in a study of blood T cell repertoires in COVID-19. The table came from immunoSEQ multiplex PCR; TCRdb's copy has only in-frame clones and leaves some out. The data hold approximately 80,000 clones, with approximately 82% observed a single time. The specimen was peripheral blood. These TCRs come from a man between 60 and 70 years old with acute or convalescent COVID-19.

V and J are TRBV20-1 and TRBJ1-2; unclear D gene. Germline V gene sequence: CDR1 DFQATT, CDR2 SNEGSKA (reference sequence). Trimming pared 6 bases from V and 8 bases from J, leaving 10 bases between. CDR3 length: 10 residues. The CDR3 here is CSATARGYTF. The CDR3 region has the DNA TGCAGTGCCACGGCGAGGGGCTACACCTTC.

The rearrangement joins TRBV5-1 to TRBJ2-3, with 7 bases identical to TRBD1. Germline values: CDR1 SGHRS, CDR2 YFSETQ. CDR3 length: 13 residues. V dropped 4 bases and J dropped 6; count of bases not matched to a gene: 5. CDR3 in DNA: TGCGCCAGCAGCGTGGTACAGGGGGATACGCAGTATTTT. This translates into CASSVVQGDTQYF.

CDR3 residues: CASREADTQYF. The CDR3 DNA reads as TGTGCCAGCAGGGAGGCAGATACGCAGTATTTT. V and J are TRBV6-5 and TRBJ2-3, with a possible D match to TRBD2 (5 bases). The V gene lost 6 bases and the J gene lost 4 bases, with 5 bases spanning the gap. This CDR3 region has 11 residues. Germline V CDR1 and CDR2: MNHEY, SVGAGI.

This clone was seen only once. V gene TRBV5-1 combines with J gene TRBJ2-1, with D tentatively TRBD2 (6 bases). Trimming removed 0 bases from V and 0 bases from J, with 7 bases in between. The germline gives CDR1 SGHRS, CDR2 YFSETQ. The CDR3 covers 15 residues. CDR3 region: CASSLAEGSYNEQFF. As DNA, the CDR3 is TGCGCCAGCAGCTTGGCGGAGGGCTCCTACAATGAGCAGTTCTTC.

V gene TRBV6-5 combines with J gene TRBJ1-2, with 7 positions matching TRBD1. Germline CDR1 reads MNHEY; CDR2 reads SVGAGI. This CDR3 has 12 residues. Losses at the gene ends were 6 bases for V and 8 bases for J; bases not matched to a gene: 6. The CDR3, as DNA: TGTGCCAGCAGGGCCGGGACAGAAGGCTACACCTTC. As protein: CASRAGTEGYTF.

V is TRBV5-1 and J is TRBJ1-1, with D unresolved. V lost 1 base and J lost 7, with 14 bases in between. This CDR3 region has 14 residues. CDR1 is SGHRS and CDR2 is YFSETQ in the germline V gene. This CDR3 reads CASSLTSGQFEAFF. The CDR3 DNA is TGCGCCAGCAGCTTGACGTCTGGTCAGTTTGAAGCTTTCTTT.

The rearrangement links TRBV19 to TRBJ2-7; 9 bases map to TRBD1. The CDR3 is 16 amino acids. V shed 5 bases, J shed 0 bases, and the junction held 8 bases outside the gene matches. Germline V CDR1 and CDR2: LNHDA, SQIVND (reference sequence). CDR3 protein: CASSVQGAFNSYEQYF. DNA of the CDR3: TGTGCCAGTAGTGTACAGGGGGCATTCAACTCCTACGAGCAGTACTTC.

The chain recombines TRBV5-1 with TRBJ1-2; D perhaps matches TRBD1 (6 bases). Between the trimmed V and J ends, which lost 4 bases and 4 bases, there was a span of 11 bases. The CDR3 length is 13 residues. Germline V gene data show CDR1 as SGHRS and CDR2 as YFSETQ. The chain's CDR3 is CASSGGALYGYTF. The CDR3 DNA follows: TGCGCCAGCAGCGGGGGGGCCCTCTATGGCTACACCTTC.

This chain uses TRBV2 with TRBJ2-5, with TRBD2 matching over 8 bases. The CDR3 runs 14 residues. V was pared by 1 base and J by 7 bases, with 5 bases of the junction left unmatched. CDR1 is SNHLY and CDR2 is FYNNEI in the germline V gene. CDR3 residues: CASSEGESGGTQYF. Here the CDR3 DNA reads TGTGCCAGCAGTGAAGGGGAAAGCGGGGGGACCCAGTACTTC.

The V gene is TRBV28, the J gene TRBJ2-7; 8 bases agree with TRBD1. CDR1 MDHEN and CDR2 SYDVKM come from the germline V gene. The CDR3 loop spans 15 amino acids. Trimming at V came to 8 bases and at J to 4 bases, leaving 13 bases not matched to a gene. In DNA form, the CDR3 reads TGTGCCAGCCGTGACGAAACCGGGACAGGATACGAGCAGTACTTC. Encoded protein: CASRDETGTGYEQYF.

The chain combines TRBV5-1 with TRBJ2-1; 10 positions match TRBD1. Germline V gene lookup returns CDR1 SGHRS and CDR2 YFSETQ. The CDR3 contains 16 residues. Losses at the gene ends were 4 bases for V and 7 bases for J; bases not matched to a gene: 11. The CDR3 region is CASSALMGTGENEQFF. DNA of the CDR3: TGCGCCAGCAGCGCTTTGATGGGGACAGGGGAAAATGAGCAGTTCTTC.

The rearrangement joins TRBV4-3 to TRBJ1-1; TRBD1 agrees at 7 bases. Germline-derived CDR1 and CDR2 are LGHNA and YSLEER. Unmatched junction bases numbered 9, after V lost 5 bases and J lost 3 bases. This CDR3 region has 15 residues. This chain's CDR3 is CASSTGDLYDTEAFF. CDR3 DNA: TGCGCCAGCAGCACAGGGGATTTGTACGACACTGAAGCTTTCTTT.

V is TRBV6-5 and J is TRBJ1-5; D is possibly TRBD1 (6 bases). CDR1 MNHEY and CDR2 SVGAGI come from the germline V gene. CDR3 size: 15 residues. Trimming removed 5 bases at V and 6 bases at J, with 17 bases between. The CDR3 sequence: CASSRGAGEGQPQHF. CDR3 sequence (DNA): TGTGCCAGCAGTCGGGGGGCAGGGGAGGGTCAGCCCCAGCATTTT.

The chain uses TRBV7-9 and TRBJ2-7; D uncertain. The CDR3 totals 13 residues. The V gene lost 5 bases and the J gene lost 0 bases, with 8 bases spanning the gap. Germline lookup yields CDR1 SEHNR and CDR2 FQNEAQ (reference sequence). The CDR3 protein is CASSLHSSYEQYF. The CDR3 DNA follows: TGTGCCAGCAGCCTACACAGCTCCTACGAGCAGTACTTC.

This chain uses TRBV7-9 with TRBJ2-5; possibly TRBD1 for D (6 bases). The ends were cut back, 5 bases at V and 1 base at J, with 17 bases in the middle. The CDR3 extends over 16 amino acids. The germline CDR1 and CDR2 sequences are SEHNR and FQNEAQ (reference sequence). For the CDR3, the DNA is TGTGCCAGCAGCATGACACAGGGACGTGCCCAAGAGACCCAGTACTTC. Translating gives CASSMTQGRAQETQYF.

The sample holds a few counts of this clone. CDR3 in DNA: TGTGCCAGCAGCTTACCTCCTCGACTAGCGGGTAGTAAAGATACGCAGTATTTT. Residues: CASSLPPRLAGSKDTQYF. The rearrangement uses TRBV7-9 and TRBJ2-3; TRBD2 matches 10 bases. The CDR3 has 18 amino acids. CDR1 and CDR2 from the germline V gene are SEHNR and FQNEAQ (reference sequence). Trimming cost V 2 bases and J 5 bases; bases outside gene matches: 13.